What follows are 22 T cell receptor beta chains derived from one specimen sequenced in a study of kidney transplant recipient with SARS-CoV-2 infection. TCRdb redid the calling of the reads with MiXCR, one entry per CDR3 protein. The table shows roughly 250,000 distinct CDR3 sequences, with roughly 26% occurring only once. This specimen consisted of a blood sample, obtained at baseline and on day 111 from a kidney transplant recipient. The source is a young adult male patient who had COVID-19 and was a kidney transplant recipient. Some T cells may be provided by the graft donor.

This clonotype has a count of ten or more. The CDR3 loop reads CASSGGKNNQPQHF. CDR3 nucleotides: TGTGCCAGCTCAGGGGGAAAAAACAATCAGCCCCAGCATTTT. The V gene is TRBV19, the J gene TRBJ1-5; TRBD1 agrees at 7 bases. The germline CDR1 and CDR2 sequences are LNHDA and SQIVND (reference sequence). V shed 9 bases, J shed 3 bases, and the junction held 8 bases outside the gene matches. The CDR3 sequence is 14 residues long.

This clonotype has just one count. This sequence may be a read error, since a much larger clone differs from it by one base. The chain joins TRBV5-1 to TRBJ1-1, with D unresolved. The V gene's germline CDR1 is SGHRS and CDR2 YFSETQ. The CDR3 length is 14 residues. The CDR3 DNA sequence: TGCGCCAGCGGCTTAGACACTACGAACACTGAAGCTTTCTTT. Translating it yields CASGLDTTNTEAFF. Complete variable domain (other parts from reference TRBV5-1 and TRBJ1-1): KAGVTQTPRYLIKTRGQQVTLSCSPISGHRSVSWYQQTPGQGLQFLFEYFSETQRNKGNFPGRFSGRQFSNSRSEMNVSTLELGDSALYLCASGLDTTNTEAFFGQGTRLTVV.

Turning to this clonotype: This may come from a read error, since a much larger clone is one base off. This CDR3 is CASSQQFSHGKTYGHTF. The CDR3 DNA sequence: TGTGCCAGCAGTCAGCAATTCTCACACGGAAAGACCTATGGCCACACCTTC. The chain has TRBV6-4 and TRBJ1-2; D is ambiguous. CDR3 length: 17 residues. Germline V lookup: CDR1 MRHNA, CDR2 SNTAGT.

This clonotype came up a few times. The V gene is TRBV19, the J gene TRBJ2-3, with 10 bases matching TRBD1. Per germline, CDR1 LNHDA and CDR2 SQIVND (reference sequence). This CDR3 comprises 17 residues. J was trimmed by 6 bases and V by 0 bases; bases with no gene match: 9. The CDR3 loop is CASSIDPDRGSADTQYF. The CDR3 DNA follows: TGTGCCAGTAGTATAGACCCGGACAGGGGGTCCGCCGATACGCAGTATTTT.

This clonotype has at least ten counts. The rearrangement uses TRBV24-1 and TRBJ2-1; D perhaps matches TRBD2 (5 bases). CDR3 length: 13 amino acids. In germline, CDR1 is KGHDR, CDR2 SFDVKD. Trimming removed 3 bases from V and 8 bases from J, with 10 bases in between. CDR3 DNA sequence: TGTGCCACCAGTGATACTAGGGCGGATGAGCAGTTCTTC. Protein: CATSDTRADEQFF.

On this clonotype itself: This may come from a read error, since a much larger clone is one base off. V usage is TRBV18 and J usage is TRBJ2-7; D might be TRBD1 or TRBD2, each matching 5 bases. From germline, CDR1 is KGHSH and CDR2 LQKENI. There are 13 residues in the CDR3. V lost 3 bases and J lost 2, with 8 bases in between. The DNA of the CDR3 is TGTGCCAGCTCACCGGGGGTAGCCTACGAGCAGTACTTC. Protein product: CASSPGVAYEQYF. Variable domain in full (rest from reference TRBV18 and TRBJ2-7): NAGVMQNPRHLVRRRGQEARLRCSPMKGHSHVYWYRQLPEEGLKFMVYLQKENIIDESGMPKERFSAEFPKEGPSILRIQQVVRGDSAAYFCASSPGVAYEQYFGPGTRLTVT.

This clonotype has a single count. Being one base from a much bigger clone, this may be a read error. The chain recombines TRBV11-3 with TRBJ1-4, with D possibly being TRBD1 (5 bases). The CDR3 runs 14 residues. CDR1 and CDR2 (germline): SGHNT, YENEEA. The CDR3, as DNA: TGTGCCAGCAGCCAACAGGCAACTAATGAAGAACTGTTTTTT. Its protein is CASSQQATNEELFF. Combining the CDR3 with reference TRBV11-3 and TRBJ1-4 gives the whole variable domain EAGVVQSPRYKIIEKKQPVAFWCNPISGHNTLYWYLQNLGQGPELLIRYENEEAVDDSQLPKDRFSAERLKGVDSTLKIQPAELGDSAVYLCASSQQATNEELFFGSGTQLSVL.

This sequence joins TRBV20-1 and TRBJ2-1; no firm D call. V was cut by 1 base and J by 5 bases, with 15 bases left in between. Germline CDR1 reads DFQATT; CDR2 reads SNEGSKA (reference sequence). This CDR3 comprises 15 residues. CDR3 residues: CSARGSRFINNEQFF. The DNA for the CDR3 is TGCAGTGCTAGAGGTTCCAGATTCATTAACAATGAGCAGTTCTTC.

This clonotype has ten or more counts. The gene calls are TRBV7-9 and TRBJ1-3; D is uncertain. Trimming pared 1 base from V and 1 base from J, leaving 8 bases between. CDR3 size: 15 residues. The germline CDR1 and CDR2 sequences are SEHNR and FQNEAQ (reference sequence). The chain's CDR3 is CASSLGGTSGNTIYF. CDR3 nucleotides: TGTGCCAGCAGCTTAGGGGGTACATCTGGAAACACCATATATTTT.

This clonotype came up many times. The chain uses TRBV10-3 and TRBJ2-6; D unresolved. The CDR3 covers 16 residues. V was shortened by 8 bases and J by 0 bases, with 14 bases between the two germline ends. Germline lookup yields CDR1 ENHRY and CDR2 SYGVKD. The CDR3: CAIPAPPFSGANVLTF. Written as DNA, the CDR3 is TGTGCCATCCCAGCGCCTCCCTTCTCTGGGGCCAACGTCCTGACTTTC.

This clonotype has a count of ten or more. The CDR3 reads CSARPGLRADTQYF. CDR3 nucleotides: TGCAGTGCTAGGCCCGGTCTTCGGGCAGATACGCAGTATTTT. The V gene is TRBV20-1, the J gene TRBJ2-3; no reliable D call. The CDR3 extends over 14 amino acids. V was trimmed by 3 bases and J by 4 bases, leaving 14 bases between them. CDR1 and CDR2 from the germline V gene are DFQATT and SNEGSKA (reference sequence).

The chain links TRBV11-2 to TRBJ2-7; 10 bases align to TRBD2. The J segment lost 5 bases and the V segment lost 5 bases, leaving 21 bases of the junction unmatched. Germline CDR1 reads SGHAT; CDR2 reads FQNNGV. The CDR3 consists of 19 residues. For the CDR3, the DNA is TGTGCCAGCAGCGATAGGGGTGGGGCTAGCGGGAGTTTCGATGACGAGCAGTACTTC. Protein product: CASSDRGGASGSFDDEQYF.

This clonotype was detected many times. This CDR3 reads CASSSAQGNLYGYTF. In nucleotides, the CDR3 is TGTGCCAGCAGTTCTGCGCAAGGGAACCTTTATGGCTACACCTTC. The V call is TRBV6-6, the J call TRBJ1-2; D is unresolved. Germline V gene sequence: CDR1 MNHNY, CDR2 SVGAGI (reference sequence). The CDR3 runs to 15 residues. V dropped 4 bases and J dropped 5 bases, with 17 bases sitting between them.

Concerning this clonotype itself: A read error may produce the germline difference seen at one junction end. The chain combines TRBV16 with TRBJ1-2; D is uncertain. This CDR3 comprises 17 residues. Germline loops: CDR1 KGHSY, CDR2 FQNENV. DNA for the CDR3: TGTGCCAGCAGCTATTTCGGGGTCGTTAGAAAGACCTATGGCTACGCCTTC. Protein product: CASSYFGVVRKTYGYAF.

This clonotype was seen a few times. The chain employs TRBV12-3 or TRBV12-4 and TRBJ1-2; D uncertain. The V end was cut by 5 bases, the J end by 4 bases, with 23 bases between. This CDR3 spans 17 amino acids. CDR3: CASSTEFSFRKTYGYTF. CDR3 nucleotide sequence: TGTGCCAGCAGTACTGAATTCAGCTTCCGAAAGACCTATGGCTACACCTTC.

Comments on this clonotype: An end of the junction differs from the germline gene, which may be a read error. The chain couples TRBV7-6 to TRBJ2-1, with D unresolved. Germline V lookup: CDR1 SGHVS, CDR2 FNYEAQ. This CDR3 has 15 amino acids. The CDR3 region has the DNA TGTGCCAGCAGCTCCTTTAGGTGGGAAATCAATGGGCAGTTCTTC. It yields the protein CASSSFRWEINGQFF.

Ten or more counts support this clonotype. The V and J genes are TRBV5-8 and TRBJ1-2; TRBD1 aligns across 9 bases. The CDR3 extends over 15 amino acids. Trimming removed 4 bases from V and 7 bases from J; junction bases left unmatched: 11. Germline V gene sequence: CDR1 SGHTS, CDR2 YDEGEE. The CDR3 is CASSLTGTGISGYTF. In nucleotides, the CDR3 is TGTGCCAGCAGCCTCACCGGGACAGGGATAAGTGGCTACACCTTC.

The chain is built from TRBV27 and TRBJ2-1; a possible D gene is TRBD1 (5 bases). CDR3 length equals 15 residues. The germline V gene encodes CDR1 MNHEY and CDR2 SMNVEV (reference sequence). Trimming took 5 bases from V and 6 from J, leaving 17 bases between them. DNA of the CDR3: TGTGCCAGCAGTGGGGCTGGGCGGCCGCTCAATGAGCAGTTCTTC. Residues: CASSGAGRPLNEQFF.

Points on this clonotype: A much larger clone sits a single nucleotide away, making a read error possible. The V and J genes are TRBV6-2 or TRBV6-3 and TRBJ2-2; no clear D. Germline CDR1 and CDR2: MNHEY and SVGEGT. CDR3 length: 14 residues. The CDR3 is CTSSSNRNTGELFF. Here the CDR3 DNA reads TGTACCAGCAGCTCTAACAGGAACACCGGGGAGCTGTTTTTT.

On this clonotype: With a much larger clone just one base away, this may be a read error. The chain uses TRBV20-1 and TRBJ1-5, with 7 bases aligning to TRBD1. Germline-derived CDR1 and CDR2 are DFQATT and SNEGSKA (reference sequence). This CDR3 has 14 amino acids. J gave up 5 bases and V 6 bases, and 10 bases lay outside the gene matches. The CDR3 region is CSARPGTAHQPQHF. The CDR3 nucleotides read TGCAGTGCGCGACCCGGGACAGCCCATCAGCCCCAGCATTTT.

This clonotype was found many times. The chain uses TRBV6-5 and TRBJ2-5; 12 nucleotides match TRBD1. J lost 5 bases, V lost 6 bases, and 16 bases had no gene match. This CDR3 comprises 18 residues. In germline, CDR1 is MNHEY, CDR2 SVGAGI. CDR3 bases: TGTGCCAGCAGCCAATACTCCGGGACAGGGGGCGAATTGGAGACCCAGTACTTC. It translates to CASSQYSGTGGELETQYF.

This clonotype showed up many times. The chain couples TRBV6-5 to TRBJ1-4, with 8 bases that match TRBD1. CDR1 and CDR2 (germline): MNHEY, SVGAGI. V gave up 6 bases and J gave up 3 bases; unmatched junction bases: 9. CDR3 length: 16 residues. The CDR3 nucleotides read TGTGCCAGCAGGAGGGAGACAGGGGTTTCTAATGAAAAACTGTTTTTT. It translates to CASRRETGVSNEKLFF.